The next 18 T cell receptor beta chains were all read from a single sample in a study of T cell responses to AZD1222 COVID-19 vaccine. The protocol was immunoSEQ multiplex PCR, while the TCRdb copy is restricted to in-frame clones and leaves out a portion. Of around 180,000 clones in the sample, approximately 94% were seen once. Here the sequenced sample was peripheral blood, taken on day 0 of AZD1222 vaccination. The receptors here all came from an adult in good health.

The gene calls are TRBV7-9 and TRBJ2-1, with D tentatively TRBD2 (5 bases). V was cut by 2 bases and J by 8 bases, with 7 bases left in between. Germline V gives CDR1 SEHNR, CDR2 FQNEAQ (reference sequence). The CDR3 spans 12 residues. This CDR3 is CASSLKGDEQFF. CDR3 nucleotide sequence: TGTGCCAGCAGCTTAAAGGGAGATGAGCAGTTCTTC.

The V call is TRBV5-1, the J call TRBJ2-2, with D possibly matching TRBD2 (5 bases). CDR1 and CDR2 from the germline V gene are SGHRS and YFSETQ. The CDR3 spans 18 residues. The V end was cut by 4 bases, the J end by 1 base, with 20 bases between. The CDR3 nucleotides read TGCGCCAGCAGCCTCCGTACTAGAGAATCGGTGAACACCGGGGAGCTGTTTTTT. The encoded protein is CASSLRTRESVNTGELFF.

This clone was detected only once. This chain joins TRBV19 and TRBJ1-2, with D unresolved. V lost 0 bases and J 8 bases, leaving 19 bases between the germline ends. From germline, CDR1 is LNHDA and CDR2 SQIVND (reference sequence). This CDR3 contains 16 residues. CDR3 amino acids: CASSIDHGAHPLGYTF. CDR3 nucleotides: TGTGCCAGTAGTATAGATCACGGAGCGCATCCCCTCGGCTACACCTTC.

V is TRBV2 and J is TRBJ2-3; weak D call: TRBD1 (5 bases). Germline V CDR1 and CDR2: SNHLY, FYNNEI. V was pared by 4 bases and J by 1 base, with 9 bases between. This CDR3 has 14 residues. The CDR3 reads CASSVVRGTDTQYF. The CDR3 nucleotides read TGTGCCAGCAGTGTGGTCAGGGGCACAGATACGCAGTATTTT.

This chain uses TRBV3-1 (or the pseudogene TRBV3-2) with TRBJ2-7; the D gene is possibly TRBD2 (6 bases). The length of the CDR3 is 15 residues. Germline V gives CDR1 LGHDT, CDR2 YNNKEL (reference sequence). The germline V and J ends were trimmed by 0 bases and 7 bases, with 16 bases remaining between them. CDR3 bases: TGTGCCAGCAGCCAAGACGGGACTTCTATGAGGGAGCAGTACTTC. It translates to CASSQDGTSMREQYF.

This clone has more than one count but fewer than ten. The chain joins TRBV9 to TRBJ1-6, with D hard to call. The CDR3 length is 14 residues. Germline values: CDR1 SGDLS, CDR2 YYNGEE. The V and J ends lost 4 bases and 7 bases respectively, with 12 bases between them. This CDR3 is CASSIGMGNSPLHF. The CDR3 DNA is TGTGCCAGCAGCATCGGGATGGGGAATTCACCCCTCCACTTT. Full variable domain (missing parts from reference TRBV9 and TRBJ1-6): DSGVTQTPKHLITATGQRVTLRCSPRSGDLSVYWYQQSLDQGLQFLIQYYNGEERAKGNILERFSAQQFPDLHSELNLSSLELGDSALYFCASSIGMGNSPLHFGNGTRLTVT.

The V call is TRBV5-6, the J call TRBJ1-3, with D maybe TRBD1 (5 bases). The CDR3 loop spans 15 amino acids. V shed 3 bases and J shed 0 bases, with 10 bases lying between them. Germline loops: CDR1 SGHDT, CDR2 YYEEEE. In nucleotides, the CDR3 is TGTGCCAGCAGCTCCGGGACTCTCTCTGGAAACACCATATATTTT. It yields the protein CASSSGTLSGNTIYF.

The chain combines TRBV18 with TRBJ2-4; D gene uncertain. The length of the CDR3 is 15 residues. Germline values: CDR1 KGHSH, CDR2 LQKENI. Trimming took off 1 base at V and 3 bases at J, with 10 bases between the two ends. The CDR3 region is CASSPRIADKNIQYF. DNA of the CDR3: TGTGCCAGCTCACCACGTATAGCCGACAAAAACATTCAGTACTTC.

The chain combines TRBV3-1 (or the pseudogene TRBV3-2) with TRBJ2-7, with no clear D. This CDR3 comprises 15 residues. Germline CDR1 reads LGHDT; CDR2 reads YNNKEL (reference sequence). V lost 5 bases and J 5 bases, leaving 19 bases between the germline ends. CDR3 sequence: CASSDRANRPNEQYF. The CDR3 DNA is TGTGCCAGCAGCGACCGGGCCAACCGACCAAACGAGCAGTACTTC.

The chain joins TRBV6-5 to TRBJ2-3, with 8 bases that match TRBD1. The germline gives CDR1 MNHEY, CDR2 SVGAGI. This CDR3 region has 12 residues. The ends lost 4 bases at V and 8 bases at J; junction bases unmatched: 2. CDR3 region: CASSFTGGTQYF. The CDR3 DNA reads as TGTGCCAGCAGTTTTACAGGGGGTACGCAGTATTTT.

The chain recombines TRBV28 with TRBJ2-7; 9 nucleotides align to TRBD1. The CDR3 has 14 residues. The ends lost 5 bases at V and 4 bases at J; junction bases unmatched: 6. Germline lookup yields CDR1 MDHEN and CDR2 SYDVKM. For the CDR3, the DNA is TGTGCCAGCAGTAAGCGGGACAGGGAATACGAGCAGTACTTC. Its protein product is CASSKRDREYEQYF.

The chain has TRBV7-2 and TRBJ1-4; tentatively, D is TRBD1 (5 bases). CDR3 length: 13 residues. Trimming took off 4 bases at V and 7 bases at J, with 10 bases between the two ends. CDR1 is SGHTA and CDR2 is FQGNSA in the germline V gene. The CDR3 reads CASSSTGGEKLFF. The CDR3 DNA is TGTGCCAGCAGCTCGACTGGGGGTGAAAAACTGTTTTTT.

The chain couples TRBV6-4 to TRBJ2-1, with TRBD2 matching over 8 bases. V dropped 0 bases and J dropped 8; count of bases not matched to a gene: 6. Per germline, CDR1 MRHNA and CDR2 SNTAGT. CDR3 length: 15 amino acids. The CDR3 DNA sequence: TGTGCCAGCAGTGACTCTGCGGGAGGATTGGATGAGCAGTTCTTC. This encodes CASSDSAGGLDEQFF.

This clone was seen just once. The chain joins TRBV4-2 to TRBJ1-4; no definite D call. The V and J ends lost 1 base and 0 bases respectively, with 9 bases between them. The CDR3 extends over 16 amino acids. Germline CDR1 reads LGHNA; CDR2 reads YNFKEQ. The CDR3 is CASSQGSPATNEKLFF. The CDR3 nucleotides are TGTGCCAGCAGCCAAGGCAGCCCTGCAACTAATGAAAAACTGTTTTTT.

This chain connects TRBV30 to TRBJ1-1, with no clear D. The CDR3 has 11 residues. Germline V gives CDR1 GTSNPN, CDR2 SVGIG (reference sequence). Trimming removed 7 bases at V and 7 bases at J, with 13 bases between. The DNA of the CDR3 is TGTGCCTTCGTGCAGCAAGTTGAAGCTTTCTTT. It encodes CAFVQQVEAFF.

The genes are TRBV14 and TRBJ1-2; no reliable D call. CDR3 length: 14 residues. CDR1 and CDR2 from the germline V gene are SGHDN and FVKESK. The ends were cut back, 2 bases at V and 4 bases at J, with 11 bases in the middle. Here the CDR3 reads CASSQTSEPYGYTF. The CDR3 DNA is TGTGCCAGCAGCCAAACCTCCGAACCCTATGGCTACACCTTC.

The chain combines TRBV9 with TRBJ2-1; 9 bases align to TRBD2. V lost 1 base to trimming and J lost 8 bases; unmatched junction nucleotides: 7. This CDR3 is built from 15 residues. The germline CDR1 and CDR2 sequences are SGDLS and YYNGEE. For the CDR3, the DNA is TGTGCCAGCAGCGTAATGCGGGAGGGCCATCATGAGCAGTTCTTC. Translating it yields CASSVMREGHHEQFF.

V gene TRBV18 combines with J gene TRBJ2-1, with D possibly TRBD1 on 6 matching bases. The V end lost 4 bases, the J end lost 9 bases, and 28 bases lay between the germline ends. The CDR3 extends over 18 amino acids. From germline, CDR1 is KGHSH and CDR2 LQKENI. The CDR3 sequence: CASSRSDFRGTGYGEQFF. DNA of the CDR3: TGTGCCAGCTCACGATCGGACTTCAGGGGCACTGGGTATGGTGAGCAGTTCTTC.